The rows below give T cell receptor beta chains drawn from one sample of a study of naive and memory T cell subsets. TCRdb re-called the 5' RACE reads with MiXCR, one entry per CDR3 protein. Among tens of thousands of distinct CDR3 sequences listed, more than 7% were seen once. These receptors came from a male donor in good health. CDR3s include the opening cysteine and the closing phenylalanine or tryptophan. The order of the fields is V gene, D gene, clone size, J gene, CDR3 DNA, CDR3 protein. The D gene is left open where the match is weak. Clone size, where shown, is once, few, many, or a class for clones that have expanded.

V gene: TRBV29-1
D gene: -
clone size: -
J gene: TRBJ2-2
CDR3 DNA: TGCAGCGTGAAACCCGACGCTCCGAACACCGGGGAGCTGTTTTTT
CDR3 protein: CSVKPDAPNTGELFF

V gene: TRBV7-9
D gene: TRBD2
clone size: many
J gene: TRBJ2-5
CDR3 DNA: TGTGCCAGCAGCTTCCCGGGACTAGCGGGACAAGAGACCCAGTACTTC
CDR3 protein: CASSFPGLAGQETQYF

V gene: TRBV7-9
D gene: TRBD1
clone size: -
J gene: TRBJ2-3
CDR3 DNA: TGTGCCAGCAGCTTCACAGGGGGCGCAGATACGCAGTATTTT
CDR3 protein: CASSFTGGADTQYF

V gene: TRBV29-1
D gene: -
clone size: many
J gene: TRBJ2-7
CDR3 DNA: TGCAGCGCCGGGGCTACCTACGAGCAGTACTTC
CDR3 protein: CSAGATYEQYF

V gene: TRBV5-1
D gene: -
clone size: many
J gene: TRBJ2-6
CDR3 DNA: TGCGCCAGCAGCTTGGGGTACGCAACTGCCGGGGCCAACGTCCTGACTTTC
CDR3 protein: CASSLGYATAGANVLTF

V gene: TRBV29-1
D gene: -
clone size: -
J gene: TRBJ1-3
CDR3 DNA: TGCAGCGTTCGCACGTATGGAAACACCATATATTTT
CDR3 protein: CSVRTYGNTIYF

V gene: TRBV18
D gene: TRBD1
clone size: many
J gene: TRBJ2-5
CDR3 DNA: TGTGCCAGCTCACCGGGACAGGTCCAAGAGACCCAGTACTTC
CDR3 protein: CASSPGQVQETQYF

V gene: TRBV5-6
D gene: -
clone size: many
J gene: TRBJ2-7
CDR3 DNA: TGTGCCAGCAGCCCCGGGCCACCAAGGGCCTACGAGCAGTACTTC
CDR3 protein: CASSPGPPRAYEQYF

V gene: TRBV20-1
D gene: TRBD2
clone size: few
J gene: TRBJ2-3
CDR3 DNA: TGCAGTGCCACCCGGGACTATAACACAGATACGCAGTATTTT
CDR3 protein: CSATRDYNTDTQYF

V gene: TRBV9
D gene: TRBD2
clone size: few
J gene: TRBJ2-2
CDR3 DNA: TGTGCCAGCAGCCCTATCACTAGCGGCACCGGGGAGCTGTTTTTT
CDR3 protein: CASSPITSGTGELFF

V gene: TRBV7-8
D gene: TRBD2
clone size: -
J gene: TRBJ2-1
CDR3 DNA: TGTGCCAGCAGCTTAGCGCTAGCGGGGGGGATCCGGTCCTACAATGAGCAGTTCTTC
CDR3 protein: CASSLALAGGIRSYNEQFF

V gene: TRBV4-1
D gene: -
clone size: few
J gene: TRBJ2-1
CDR3 DNA: TGCGCCAGCAGCCAAGACGGTAGCGGACCATCCTACAATGAGCAGTTCTTC
CDR3 protein: CASSQDGSGPSYNEQFF

V gene: TRBV6-5
D gene: -
clone size: many
J gene: TRBJ1-3
CDR3 DNA: TGTGCCAGCAGTTACTCTTCCAGGGGAACTGGAAACACCATATATTTT
CDR3 protein: CASSYSSRGTGNTIYF

V gene: TRBV12-3/TRBV12-4
D gene: TRBD1
clone size: many
J gene: TRBJ2-7
CDR3 DNA: TGTGCCAGCAGTTTAACCCCAATGGGACAGATCACCTACGAGCAGTACTTC
CDR3 protein: CASSLTPMGQITYEQYF

V gene: TRBV12-3/TRBV12-4
D gene: TRBD2
clone size: many
J gene: TRBJ2-7
CDR3 DNA: TGTGCCAGCAGTGAGCGGGGTAAAGACTACGAGCAGTACTTC
CDR3 protein: CASSERGKDYEQYF